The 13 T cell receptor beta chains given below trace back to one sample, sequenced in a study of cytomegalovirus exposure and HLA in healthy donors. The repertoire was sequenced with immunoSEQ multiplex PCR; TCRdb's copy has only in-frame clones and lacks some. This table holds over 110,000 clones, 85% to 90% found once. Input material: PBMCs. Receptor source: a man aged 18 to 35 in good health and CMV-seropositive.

CDR3 coding DNA: TGTGCCAGCAGCCCACGCGGGACAGTATGGGAAAAACTGTTTTTT. This codes for CASSPRGTVWEKLFF. The chain links TRBV9 to TRBJ1-4, with TRBD1 identical over 7 bases. The CDR3 sequence is 15 residues long. V trimming: 4 bases; J trimming: 8 bases; junction bases outside the gene matches: 11. Germline V gene sequence: CDR1 SGDLS, CDR2 YYNGEE.

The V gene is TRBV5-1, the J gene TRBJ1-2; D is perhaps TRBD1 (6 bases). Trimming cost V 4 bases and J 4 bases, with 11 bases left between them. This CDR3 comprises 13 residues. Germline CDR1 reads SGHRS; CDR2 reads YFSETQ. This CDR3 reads CASSPGTRYGYTF. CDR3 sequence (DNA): TGCGCCAGCAGCCCCGGGACACGCTATGGCTACACCTTC.

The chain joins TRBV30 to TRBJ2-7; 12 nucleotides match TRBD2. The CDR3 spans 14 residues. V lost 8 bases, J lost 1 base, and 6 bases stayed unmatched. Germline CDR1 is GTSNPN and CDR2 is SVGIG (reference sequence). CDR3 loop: CAVPSGRGSYEQYF. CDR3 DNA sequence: TGTGCCGTGCCTAGCGGGAGGGGGTCCTACGAGCAGTACTTC.

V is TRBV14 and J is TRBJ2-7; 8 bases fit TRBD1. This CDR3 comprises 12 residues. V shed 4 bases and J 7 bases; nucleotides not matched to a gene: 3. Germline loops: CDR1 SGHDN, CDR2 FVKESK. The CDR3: CASSRDRFEQYF. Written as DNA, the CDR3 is TGTGCCAGCAGCCGGGACAGGTTTGAGCAGTACTTC. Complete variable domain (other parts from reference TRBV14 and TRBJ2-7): EAGVTQFPSHSVIEKGQTVTLRCDPISGHDNLYWYRRVMGKEIKFLLHFVKESKQDESGMPNNRFLAERTGGTYSTLKVQPAELEDSGVYFCASSRDRFEQYFGPGTRLTVT.

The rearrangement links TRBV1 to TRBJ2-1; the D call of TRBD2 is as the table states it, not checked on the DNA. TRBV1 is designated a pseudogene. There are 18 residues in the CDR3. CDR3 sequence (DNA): TGCACCAGCAGCCAATGGCTAGCGGTTCACAACTCCTACAATGAGCAGTTCTTC. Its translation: CTSSQWLAVHNSYNEQFF.

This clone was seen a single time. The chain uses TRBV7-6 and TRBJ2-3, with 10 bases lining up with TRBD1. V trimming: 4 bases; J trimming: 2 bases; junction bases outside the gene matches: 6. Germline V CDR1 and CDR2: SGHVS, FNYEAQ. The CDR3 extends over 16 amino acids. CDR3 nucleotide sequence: TGTGCCAGCAGCTACCGGGACAGGGGACTCACAGATACGCAGTATTTT. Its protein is CASSYRDRGLTDTQYF.

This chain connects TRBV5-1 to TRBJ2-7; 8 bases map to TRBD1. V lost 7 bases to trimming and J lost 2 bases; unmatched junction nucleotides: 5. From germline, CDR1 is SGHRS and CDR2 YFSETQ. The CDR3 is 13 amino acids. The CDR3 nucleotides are TGCGCCAGCGCCCCACAGGGGGCCTACGAGCAGTACTTC. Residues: CASAPQGAYEQYF. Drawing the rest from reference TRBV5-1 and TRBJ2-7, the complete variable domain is KAGVTQTPRYLIKTRGQQVTLSCSPISGHRSVSWYQQTPGQGLQFLFEYFSETQRNKGNFPGRFSGRQFSNSRSEMNVSTLELGDSALYLCASAPQGAYEQYFGPGTRLTVT.

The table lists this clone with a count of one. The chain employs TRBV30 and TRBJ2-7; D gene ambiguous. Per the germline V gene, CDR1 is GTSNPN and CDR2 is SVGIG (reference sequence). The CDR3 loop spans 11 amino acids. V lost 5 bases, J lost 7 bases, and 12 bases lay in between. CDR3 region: CAWERGGEQYF. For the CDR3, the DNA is TGTGCCTGGGAGCGAGGCGGTGAGCAGTACTTC.

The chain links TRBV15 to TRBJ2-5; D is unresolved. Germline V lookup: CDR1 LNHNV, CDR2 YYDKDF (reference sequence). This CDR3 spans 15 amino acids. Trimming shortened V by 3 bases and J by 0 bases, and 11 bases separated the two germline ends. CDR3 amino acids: CATSSSPNNQETQYF. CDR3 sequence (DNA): TGTGCCACCAGCAGCTCCCCCAACAACCAAGAGACCCAGTACTTC.

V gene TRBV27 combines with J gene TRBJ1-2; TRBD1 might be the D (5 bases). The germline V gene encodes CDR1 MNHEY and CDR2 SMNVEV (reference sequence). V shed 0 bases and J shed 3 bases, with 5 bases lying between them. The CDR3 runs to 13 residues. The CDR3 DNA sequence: TGTGCCAGCAGTTTATCGACAGACTATGGCTACACCTTC. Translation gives CASSLSTDYGYTF.

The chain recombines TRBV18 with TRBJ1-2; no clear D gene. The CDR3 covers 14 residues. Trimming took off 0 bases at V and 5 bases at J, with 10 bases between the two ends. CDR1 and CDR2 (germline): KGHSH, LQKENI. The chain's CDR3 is CASSPPSGSYGYTF. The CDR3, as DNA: TGTGCCAGCTCACCACCGTCAGGTTCATATGGCTACACCTTC.

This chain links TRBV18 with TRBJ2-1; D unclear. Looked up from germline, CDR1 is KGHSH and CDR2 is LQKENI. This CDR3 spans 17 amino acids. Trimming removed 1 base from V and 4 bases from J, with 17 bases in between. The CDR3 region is CASSPRVTDLRYNEQFF. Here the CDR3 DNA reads TGTGCCAGCTCACCACGGGTCACAGACCTACGTTACAATGAGCAGTTCTTC.

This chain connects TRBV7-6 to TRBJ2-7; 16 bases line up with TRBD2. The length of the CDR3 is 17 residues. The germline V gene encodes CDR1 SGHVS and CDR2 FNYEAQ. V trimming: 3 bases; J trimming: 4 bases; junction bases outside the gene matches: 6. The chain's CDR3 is CASSLGTSGGARYEQYF. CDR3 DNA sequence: TGTGCCAGCAGCTTGGGGACTAGCGGGGGGGCAAGATACGAGCAGTACTTC. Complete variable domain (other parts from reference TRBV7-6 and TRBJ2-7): GAGVSQSPRYKVTKRGQDVALRCDPISGHVSLYWYRQALGQGPEFLTYFNYEAQQDKSGLPNDRFSAERPEGSISTLTIQRTEQRDSAMYRCASSLGTSGGARYEQYFGPGTRLTVT.